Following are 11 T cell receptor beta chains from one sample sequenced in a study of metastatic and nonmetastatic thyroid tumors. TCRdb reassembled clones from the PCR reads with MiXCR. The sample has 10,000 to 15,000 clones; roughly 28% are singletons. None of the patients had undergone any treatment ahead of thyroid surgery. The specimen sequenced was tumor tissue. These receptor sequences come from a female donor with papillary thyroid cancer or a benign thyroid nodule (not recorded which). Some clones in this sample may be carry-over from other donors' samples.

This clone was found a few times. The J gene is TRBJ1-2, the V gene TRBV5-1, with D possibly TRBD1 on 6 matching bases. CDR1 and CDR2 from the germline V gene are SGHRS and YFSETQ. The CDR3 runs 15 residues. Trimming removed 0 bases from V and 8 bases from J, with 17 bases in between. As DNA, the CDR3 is TGCGCCAGCAGCTTGGAGTGGGGGGGCCAAGCAGGCTACACCTTC. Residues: CASSLEWGGQAGYTF.

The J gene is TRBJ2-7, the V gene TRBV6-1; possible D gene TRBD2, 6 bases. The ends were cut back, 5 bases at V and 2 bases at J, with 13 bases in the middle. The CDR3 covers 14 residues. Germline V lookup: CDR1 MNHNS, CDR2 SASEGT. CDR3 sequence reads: CASSPGLAAYEQYF. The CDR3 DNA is TGTGCCAGCAGTCCGGGACTTGCAGCCTACGAGCAGTACTTC.

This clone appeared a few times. CDR3 residues: CASSEEASGGLRGYF. The CDR3, as DNA: TGTGCCAGCAGTGAAGAGGCTAGCGGAGGACTACGAGGGTACTTC. The gene calls are TRBV6-1 and TRBJ2-7, with 7 nucleotides matching TRBD2. The germline CDR1 and CDR2 sequences are MNHNS and SASEGT. CDR3 length: 15 amino acids. V lost 1 base and J lost 12; bases outside the gene matches: 15.

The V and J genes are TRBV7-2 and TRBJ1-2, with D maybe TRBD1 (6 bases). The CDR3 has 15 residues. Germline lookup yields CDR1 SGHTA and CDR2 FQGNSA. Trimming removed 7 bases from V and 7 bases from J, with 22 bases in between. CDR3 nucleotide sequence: TGTGCCAGCAACCGAGCGGGGGGCCACACCGGTGGCTACACCTTC. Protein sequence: CASNRAGGHTGGYTF.

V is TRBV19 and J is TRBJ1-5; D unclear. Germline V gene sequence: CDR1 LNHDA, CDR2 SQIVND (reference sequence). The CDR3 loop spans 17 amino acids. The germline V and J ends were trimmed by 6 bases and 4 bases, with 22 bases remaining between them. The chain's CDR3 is CASSHLGVGVRNQPQHF. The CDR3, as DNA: TGTGCCAGTAGCCACCTGGGAGTCGGGGTCAGGAATCAGCCCCAGCATTTT.

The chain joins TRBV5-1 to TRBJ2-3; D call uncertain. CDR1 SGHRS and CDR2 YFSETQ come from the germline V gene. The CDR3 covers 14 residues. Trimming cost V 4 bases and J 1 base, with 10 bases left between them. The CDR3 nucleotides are TGCGCCAGCAGCCCCCTCCCAGGCACAGATACGCAGTATTTT. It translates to CASSPLPGTDTQYF.

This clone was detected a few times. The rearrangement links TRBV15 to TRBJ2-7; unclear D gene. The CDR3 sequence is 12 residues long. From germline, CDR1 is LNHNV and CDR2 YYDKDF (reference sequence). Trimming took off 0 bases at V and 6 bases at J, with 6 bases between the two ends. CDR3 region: CATSRDETEQYF. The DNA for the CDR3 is TGTGCCACCAGCAGAGATGAGACCGAGCAGTACTTC.

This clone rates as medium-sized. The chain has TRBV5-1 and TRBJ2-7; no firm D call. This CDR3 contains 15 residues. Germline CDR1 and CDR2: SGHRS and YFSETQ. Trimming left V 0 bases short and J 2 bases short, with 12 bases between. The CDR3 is CASSLARLGTYEQYF. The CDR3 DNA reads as TGCGCCAGCAGCTTGGCCCGTCTGGGGACCTACGAGCAGTACTTC.

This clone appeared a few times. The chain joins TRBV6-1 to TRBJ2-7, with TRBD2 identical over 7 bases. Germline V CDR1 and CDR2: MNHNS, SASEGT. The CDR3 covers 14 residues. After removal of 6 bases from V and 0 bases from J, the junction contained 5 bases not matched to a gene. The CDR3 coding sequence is TGTGCCAGCAGCTATCGGGACTACTCCTACGAGCAGTACTTC. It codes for CASSYRDYSYEQYF.

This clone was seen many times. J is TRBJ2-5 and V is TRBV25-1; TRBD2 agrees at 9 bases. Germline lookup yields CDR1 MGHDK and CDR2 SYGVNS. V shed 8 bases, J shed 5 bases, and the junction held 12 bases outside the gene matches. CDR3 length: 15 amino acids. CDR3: CASGVASGMWETQYF. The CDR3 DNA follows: TGTGCCAGCGGGGTGGCTAGCGGGATGTGGGAGACCCAGTACTTC.

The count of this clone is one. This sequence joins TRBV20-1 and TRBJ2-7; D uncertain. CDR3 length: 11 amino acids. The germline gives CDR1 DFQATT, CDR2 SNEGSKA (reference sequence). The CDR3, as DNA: TGCAGCCTCTATGACGCCGGCGAGCAGTACTTC. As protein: CSLYDAGEQYF.